A single sample is the source of the 2 T cell receptor beta chains below, sequenced in a study of blood T cells in healthy people across ages. Primers used in a second PCR of roughly 6 to 12 cycles were a sample-barcoded 5' primer and a J-beta primer mix. TCRdb passed the 5' RACE reads through MiXCR, listing each CDR3 protein once. Among about 1.5 million distinct CDR3 sequences listed, around 42% were seen once. Input material: blood. These receptors were taken from a woman aged 18-29 years in good health.

The gene calls are TRBV12-3 or TRBV12-4 and TRBJ2-2; 10 bases match TRBD2. Trimming took 5 bases from V and 7 from J; bases not matched to a gene: 22. CDR3 length: 20 residues. The CDR3 DNA sequence: TGTGCCAGCAGTACCATAGTCCCGGGACTAGCGCAACAAGGGTACGGGGAGCTGTTTTTT. This encodes CASSTIVPGLAQQGYGELFF.

The CDR3 DNA reads as TGCGCCAGCAGGAATGGACTAGCTTACACAGATACGCAGTATTTT. Translation gives CASRNGLAYTDTQYF. The chain recombines TRBV5-1 with TRBJ2-3; 8 nucleotides agree with TRBD2. The J segment lost 2 bases and the V segment lost 5 bases, leaving 7 bases of the junction unmatched. Per the germline V gene, CDR1 is SGHRS and CDR2 is YFSETQ. This CDR3 spans 15 amino acids.